These T cell receptor beta chains were read from a single sample in a study of Ad26.COV2.S vaccination and SARS-CoV-2 variants. The method was immunoSEQ multiplex PCR; TCRdb's version includes in-frame clones alone and lacks a portion of them. The data show 350,000 to 450,000 clones, 83% seen once. The specimen was peripheral blood, collected in a trial of Ad26.COV2.S vaccine versus placebo. All receptors come from a person between 18 and 59 years old who received the Ad26.COV2.S COVID-19 vaccine or a placebo. CDR3s include the opening cysteine and the closing phenylalanine or tryptophan. A D gene is named only where the DNA matches it firmly. A row's size may be missing; if present it is once, few, many or a size class.

d_call	v_call	j_call	clone_size	cdr3_nt	cdr3_aa
TRBD1	TRBV2	TRBJ1-1	-	TGTGCCAGCAGCCTCAGGGGGCCGGGCACTGAAGCTTTCTTT	CASSLRGPGTEAFF
-	TRBV5-4	TRBJ1-4	-	TGTGCCAGCAGCGAGAGGGGTCCGGGTGAAAAACTGTTTTTT	CASSERGPGEKLFF
-	TRBV4-2	TRBJ1-2	-	TGTGCCAGCAGCCAAACCGACAACTATGGCTACACCTTC	CASSQTDNYGYTF
-	TRBV19	TRBJ2-2	-	TGTGCCAGTAGTCCTCTGACAGGGAACACCGGGGAGCTGTTTTTT	CASSPLTGNTGELFF
-	TRBV6-2/TRBV6-3	TRBJ2-1	once	TGTGCCAGCAGTGATCTTTCGGGGCTCCTCGCCTACAATGAGCAGTTCTTC	CASSDLSGLLAYNEQFF
TRBD1	TRBV27	TRBJ2-2	-	TGTGCCAGCACCCTGACAGGGGCTAGCGGGGAGCTGTTTTTT	CASTLTGASGELFF
TRBD1	TRBV6-2/TRBV6-3	TRBJ1-5	-	TGTGCCAGCAGTCTTCTCGGACAGGGGACGCATCAGCCCCAGCATTTT	CASSLLGQGTHQPQHF
-	TRBV6-5	TRBJ1-5	-	TGTGCCAGCAGGGCAGGGTGGAGCAATCAGCCCCAGCATTTT	CASRAGWSNQPQHF
-	TRBV18	TRBJ1-1	once	TGTGCCAGCTCACCATATGGGTTCTCTGAAGCTTTCTTT	CASSPYGFSEAFF
-	TRBV7-8	TRBJ1-3	once	TGTGCCAGCAGCCGGAGAGTTGGGTCAGGGACATCTGGAAACACCATATATTTT	CASSRRVGSGTSGNTIYF
-	TRBV11-3	TRBJ1-2	-	TGTGCCAGCAGCTTAGCACAGGGACGGAATCCTGATGGCTACACCTTC	CASSLAQGRNPDGYTF
TRBD1	TRBV7-9	TRBJ1-2	-	TGTGCCAGCAGCCGGACAGGAACTTATGGCTACACCTTC	CASSRTGTYGYTF
-	TRBV7-2	TRBJ2-4	few	TGTGCCAGCACTCCTTACGCGGAAGCCAAAAACATTCAGTACTTC	CASTPYAEAKNIQYF
-	TRBV13	TRBJ2-7	-	TGTGCCAGCAGCTTAGACAGCGCCTACGAGCAGTACTTC	CASSLDSAYEQYF
-	TRBV7-8	TRBJ1-1	few	TGTGCCGGCACCGGGACTGCGAACACTGAAGCTTTCTTT	CAGTGTANTEAFF
-	TRBV6-5	TRBJ2-7	-	TGTGCCAGCAGTTACTCGTGGCCAGCGGCCTCCTACGAGCAGTACTTC	CASSYSWPAASYEQYF
TRBD2	TRBV30	TRBJ2-1	-	TGTGCCCGGGCTAGCGGCCCGGGGGAGTGGCAGTTCTTC	CARASGPGEWQFF
-	TRBV5-6	TRBJ2-2	-	TGTGCCAGCAGCTCGCCTATGGGGTCGAACACCGGGGAGCTGTTTTTT	CASSSPMGSNTGELFF
-	TRBV3-1/TRBV3-2	TRBJ1-2	-	TGTGCCAGCAGCCAGACCGGAGGTAGCGGCTACACCTTC	CASSQTGGSGYTF
-	TRBV6-5	TRBJ1-2	-	TGTGCCAGCAGTTACGACGGGGGATATGGCTACACCTTC	CASSYDGGYGYTF
-	TRBV19	TRBJ2-7	-	TGTGCCAGTAGTATATCAGGGTCTTACCTCTACGAGCAGTACTTC	CASSISGSYLYEQYF
-	TRBV24-1	TRBJ2-1	-	TGTGCCACCAGTATGGGTCTTTTTGGGATTCGCGGGCAGCACGGGCCCAATGAGCAGTTCTTC	CATSMGLFGIRGQHGPNEQFF
-	TRBV7-2	TRBJ1-2	-	TGTGCCAGCAGCCTACTGACAACACCCTATGGCTACACCTTC	CASSLLTTPYGYTF
TRBD1	TRBV28	TRBJ1-1	-	TGTGCCAGCAGTTTAGGGTCAGGGGGGGTTACTGAAGCTTTCTTT	CASSLGSGGVTEAFF
-	TRBV5-6	TRBJ1-4	-	TGTGCCAGCAGCTGGGGTCCCTCGGGAACTAATGAAAAACTGTTTTTT	CASSWGPSGTNEKLFF
-	TRBV28	TRBJ1-4	-	TGTGCCAGCAGTTTAATCGGTAATATGTTTTTT	CASSLIGNMFF
-	TRBV11-2	TRBJ2-4	-	TGTGCCAGCAGCTTAGTAGGGGGAAACATTCAGTACTTC	CASSLVGGNIQYF
-	TRBV12-3/TRBV12-4	TRBJ2-1	few	TGTGCCAGCAGTTTTGCGGTGAATGAGCAGTTCTTC	CASSFAVNEQFF
-	TRBV5-1	TRBJ2-2	-	TGCGCCAGCAGCTCGAGGGCCGGGTCACCCGGGGAGCTGTTTTTT	CASSSRAGSPGELFF
TRBD2	TRBV5-5	TRBJ2-3	-	TGTGCCAGCAGACGGGACTATCTGCAGTATTTT	CASRRDYLQYF
-	TRBV11-3	TRBJ2-5	-	TGTGCCAGCAGCTTAGGGGAAGGAGAGACCCAGTACTTC	CASSLGEGETQYF
-	TRBV7-9	TRBJ1-1	-	TGTGCCAGCAGCTCGGACAGACCCGTCCTCTATATGAACACTGAAGCTTTCTTT	CASSSDRPVLYMNTEAFF
-	TRBV9	TRBJ1-2	-	TGTGCCAGCAGCGTGGGCCAGTTTAACTATGGCTACACCTTC	CASSVGQFNYGYTF
TRBD1	TRBV5-1	TRBJ2-1	-	TGCGCCAGCAGCCGCCTACAGGGGGCTGGAGGAAATGAGCAGTTCTTC	CASSRLQGAGGNEQFF
-	TRBV28	TRBJ2-3	-	TGTGCCAGCACCCAGGAGACAGATACGCAGTATTTT	CASTQETDTQYF
-	TRBV6-2/TRBV6-3	TRBJ1-2	few	TGTGCCAGCAGTGGCAGGGTACATGGCTACACCTTC	CASSGRVHGYTF
TRBD1	TRBV7-2	TRBJ2-2	-	TGTGCCAGCAGCCATCATACAGGGGAAGCCGGGGAGCTGTTTTTT	CASSHHTGEAGELFF